These T cell receptor beta chains were read from a single sample in a study of shared clonotypes between healthy human individuals. TCRdb's table, derived via immunoSEQ multiplex PCR, lists solely in-frame clones and lacks some. The sample has 2,500,000 or so clones; about nine tenths are singletons. Source material: naive CD4+ T cells from PBMCs. The receptors stem from a young man in good health. Some clones in this sample may be carry-over from other donors' samples. Each CDR3 is given with its conserved first and last residue. The D gene is left open where the match is weak. Some rows have no size entry. The others give once, few or many, or a class for an expanded clone.

>TRBV10-1|TRBJ2-7|NA|TRBD2|15
TGCGCCAGCCTCTTCGTACTAGCGGGATCCTACGAGCAGTACTTC
CASLFVLAGSYEQYF
>TRBV6-5|TRBJ2-7|once|NA|14
TGTGCCAGCAGTTACTCTGTCGGGCGCTACGAGCAGTACTTC
CASSYSVGRYEQYF
>TRBV19|TRBJ2-1|once|TRBD2|15
TGTGCCAGTAGTCTTCAGCGGGACCCCCGGTTTGAGCAGTTCTTC
CASSLQRDPRFEQFF
>TRBV18|TRBJ2-2|NA|NA|14
TGTGCCAGCTCACTACCGCAGTTCACCGGGGAGCTGTTTTTT
CASSLPQFTGELFF
>TRBV4-2|TRBJ1-1|NA|NA|16
TGTGCCAGCAGCCAAGATCACGCGGGGCGGGGCACTGAAGCTTTCTTT
CASSQDHAGRGTEAFF
>TRBV7-9|TRBJ1-5|NA|NA|14
TGTGCCAGCAGCTTAGATACAGGCTGGCAGCCCCAGCATTTT
CASSLDTGWQPQHF
>TRBV11-2|TRBJ1-3|NA|NA|18
TGTGCCAGCAGCGTTGTTTGGCCCAGGGCTTTATCTGGAAACACCATATATTTT
CASSVVWPRALSGNTIYF
>TRBV7-9|TRBJ2-1|NA|NA|18
TGTGCCAGCAGCTTAGCGCAGGGACGGCGACTAGGCGGCAATGAGCAGTTCTTC
CASSLAQGRRLGGNEQFF
>TRBV30|TRBJ1-2|NA|NA|12
TGTGCCTGGAGGGGAGTTAACTATGGCTACACCTTC
CAWRGVNYGYTF
>TRBV6-5|TRBJ1-3|NA|NA|16
TGTGCCAGCAGTTCTCCGACAGGCTCCTCTGGAAACACCATATATTTT
CASSSPTGSSGNTIYF
>TRBV12-5|TRBJ2-2|NA|NA|17
TGTGCTAGTGGTTTGGTACCCAGCGTAGCTGGAACCGGGGAGCTGTTTTTT
CASGLVPSVAGTGELFF
>TRBV4-1|TRBJ1-1|NA|TRBD1|14
TGCGCCAGCAGCCAACTGGACAGGGGGACTGAAGCTTTCTTT
CASSQLDRGTEAFF
>TRBV5-4|TRBJ2-2|NA|NA|15
TGTGCCAGCAGCTTCCAAGTTCTGAACACCGGGGAGCTGTTTTTT
CASSFQVLNTGELFF
>TRBV30|TRBJ1-2|NA|NA|11
TGTGCCTGGAACCGCCCGAATGGCTACACCTTC
CAWNRPNGYTF
>TRBV9|TRBJ2-1|NA|TRBD2|15
TGTGCCAGCAGTGGGACTAGCGGGTTTTACAATGAGCAGTTCTTC
CASSGTSGFYNEQFF
>TRBV28|TRBJ2-3|NA|NA|17
TGTGCCACCCTCGGGCGGGGCCTTGTAGCAGCGGCAGATACGCAGTATTTT
CATLGRGLVAAADTQYF
>TRBV4-2|TRBJ2-1|NA|TRBD2|15
TGTGCCAGCAGCCAAGACGGGACTACCAACTTTGAGCAGTTCTTC
CASSQDGTTNFEQFF
>TRBV5-1|TRBJ2-7|NA|NA|14
TGCGCCAGCATGGTACGGTCCAACTCCTACGAGCAGTACTTC
CASMVRSNSYEQYF
>TRBV18|TRBJ1-2|NA|NA|15
TGTGCCAGCTCACCACCGGCTGGAGCTAACTATGGCTACACCTTC
CASSPPAGANYGYTF
>TRBV6-6|TRBJ2-1|NA|NA|15
TGTGCCAGCAGTTCCAGCCAGACAGGACGGGGCGAGCAGTTCTTC
CASSSSQTGRGEQFF
>TRBV5-4|TRBJ2-7|NA|TRBD1|15
TGTGCCAGCAGCTTGTCAGGGACAGCCTCCTACGAGCAGTACTTC
CASSLSGTASYEQYF
>TRBV5-1|TRBJ2-3|NA|NA|15
TGCGCCAGCAGCTTGGCGGGGTCCTACACAGATACGCAGTATTTT
CASSLAGSYTDTQYF
>TRBV6-4|TRBJ2-5|NA|NA|13
TGTGCCAGCAGTGACCAGGCAGGGGAGACCCAGTACTTC
CASSDQAGETQYF
>TRBV6-1|TRBJ2-1|NA|TRBD2|16
TGTGCCAGCAGTGGACGACTAGCGGGGAGCTACAATGAGCAGTTCTTC
CASSGRLAGSYNEQFF
>TRBV28|TRBJ1-1|NA|TRBD1|14
TGTGCCAGCAGTTTACGACAGGGGCGCCGTGAAGCTTTCTTT
CASSLRQGRREAFF
>TRBV19|TRBJ1-1|once|TRBD1|14
TGTGCCAGTAGCGGCAGGGGGCGCGGGACTGAAGCTTTCTTT
CASSGRGRGTEAFF
>TRBV4-2|TRBJ2-3|NA|NA|12
TGTGCCAGCAGCTATTCATTCGATACGCAGTATTTT
CASSYSFDTQYF
>TRBV6-6|TRBJ1-1|NA|NA|12
TGTGCCAGCAGTTACCCCAGGGAAGAGGCTTTCTTT
CASSYPREEAFF
>TRBV5-6|TRBJ1-1|NA|TRBD1|16
TGTGCCAGCAGCCTCCGGGACAGAATTTGGAACACTGAAGCTTTCTTT
CASSLRDRIWNTEAFF
>TRBV30|TRBJ2-3|NA|TRBD2|15
TGTGCCTGGAGTTCTAGCGGGTCTAGCACAGATACGCAGTATTTT
CAWSSSGSSTDTQYF
>TRBV6-5|TRBJ1-1|NA|NA|13
TGTGCCAGCAGTTCAACAGGGACCACTGAAGCTTTCTTT
CASSSTGTTEAFF
>TRBV28|TRBJ2-1|NA|NA|17
TGTGCCAGCAGCTTAGGGGGGTCCGGAGGGTTTTTCCATGAGCAGTTCTTC
CASSLGGSGGFFHEQFF
>TRBV30|TRBJ2-2|once|NA|15
TGTGCCTGGATTTCCCTAAAGAGGGGCACCGGGGAGCTGTTTTTT
CAWISLKRGTGELFF
>TRBV25-1|TRBJ1-1|NA|TRBD1|16
TGTGCCAGCAGTGCCCTACAGGGGGCCGGGAGTTTTGAAGCTTTCTTT
CASSALQGAGSFEAFF
>TRBV19|TRBJ1-1|NA|NA|12
TGTGCCAGTAGTTACGCGAACACTGAAGCTTTCTTT
CASSYANTEAFF
>TRBV6-5|TRBJ1-1|few|TRBD1|15
TGTGCCAGCAGTTACTCAGGCAGGGGGCTTGGTGAAGCTTTCTTT
CASSYSGRGLGEAFF
>TRBV5-1|TRBJ2-3|NA|TRBD2|14
TGCGCCAGCAGCCCTCAACGGGAGGGAGATACGCAGTATTTT
CASSPQREGDTQYF
>TRBV9|TRBJ2-1|NA|NA|15
TGTGCCAGCAGCGTAGGAGGGTCTGCCTACAATGAGCAGTTCTTC
CASSVGGSAYNEQFF
>TRBV9|TRBJ2-7|NA|NA|14
TGTGCCAGCAGTACCGGAGGTCCCTGGGACGAGCAGTACTTC
CASSTGGPWDEQYF
>TRBV5-1|TRBJ1-5|few|NA|15
TGCGCCAGCAGCTTGGGCGACGGCGGGAGGCAGCCCCAGCATTTT
CASSLGDGGRQPQHF
>TRBV18|TRBJ2-3|NA|TRBD2|15
TGTGCCAGCTCACCGAGACTAGCAGGCTTAGATACGCAGTATTTT
CASSPRLAGLDTQYF
>TRBV18|TRBJ1-2|NA|TRBD1|17
TGTGCCAGCTCACTACAACGACAGGGCGATGGGGACTATGGCTACACCTTC
CASSLQRQGDGDYGYTF
>TRBV6-1|TRBJ1-5|NA|NA|14
TGTGCCAGCATGGGCTCGCATAGCAATCAGCCCCAGCATTTT
CASMGSHSNQPQHF
>TRBV7-8|TRBJ1-4|NA|TRBD1|14
TGTGCCAGCAGCCCGGGGACAGCAAATGAAAAACTGTTTTTT
CASSPGTANEKLFF
>TRBV5-1|TRBJ2-5|NA|NA|13
TGCGCCAGCAGCTTAGCCGAAATTGAGACCCAGTACTTC
CASSLAEIETQYF
>TRBV7-2|TRBJ1-1|NA|NA|15
TGTGCCAGCAGCTCTGGATGGGGGAAGGACACTGAAGCTTTCTTT
CASSSGWGKDTEAFF
>TRBV2|TRBJ1-1|NA|NA|14
TGTGCCAGCAGCCGAGGACCGATGAACACTGAAGCTTTCTTT
CASSRGPMNTEAFF
>TRBV28|TRBJ2-5|NA|TRBD1|15
TGTGCCAGCAGGCGAAAGGGGGCTAATGGGGAGACCCAGTACTTC
CASRRKGANGETQYF
>TRBV9|TRBJ2-7|NA|TRBD2|16
TGTGCCAGCAGCCCCCGACTAGCGGCAGGGCTCTACGAGCAGTACTTC
CASSPRLAAGLYEQYF
>TRBV6-1|TRBJ2-3|NA|NA|13
TGTGCCATCTCGAGGCAGGGTACAGATACGCAGTATTTT
CAISRQGTDTQYF
>TRBV9|TRBJ1-1|few|NA|14
TGTGCCAGCAGCTTACAGGTGGGGAACACTGAAGCTTTCTTT
CASSLQVGNTEAFF
>TRBV19|TRBJ2-7|NA|TRBD1|13
TGTGCCAGTAGTCGAAGGACAGGGGGAGAGCAGTACTTC
CASSRRTGGEQYF
>TRBV6-5|TRBJ1-3|few|NA|15
TGTGCCAGCACCTCACGGGGGATCTCTGGAAACACCATATATTTT
CASTSRGISGNTIYF
>TRBV27|TRBJ2-7|NA|NA|13
TGTGCCAGCCAGTCTCGGGCAGACTACGAGCAGTACTTC
CASQSRADYEQYF
>TRBV7-8|TRBJ2-7|NA|TRBD1|16
TGTGCCAGCAGCTCGTTTAGGGCAGGGGGAATCTACGAGCAGTACTTC
CASSSFRAGGIYEQYF
>TRBV5-1|TRBJ2-7|NA|NA|15
TGCGCCAGCAGCCCCAGGGGGGGCGCGGGGGACGAGCAGTACTTC
CASSPRGGAGDEQYF
>TRBV7-8|TRBJ2-2|NA|TRBD2|15
TGTGCCAGCAGCTTGACTAGCGGCCTCACCGGGGAGCTGTTTTTT
CASSLTSGLTGELFF
>TRBV5-4|TRBJ2-5|NA|TRBD2|15
TGTGCCAGCAGCTTGCGACTAGCGGGAGGAGAGACCCAGTACTTC
CASSLRLAGGETQYF
>TRBV23-1|TRBJ2-5|NA|TRBD2|20
TGCGCCAGCAGTCAAAATAACGGTGTAGGCTGGCGGGAGGGCCGGCAGACCCAGTACTTC
CASSQNNGVGWREGRQTQYF
>TRBV6-1|TRBJ1-5|NA|NA|15
TGTGCCAGCAGTGAAGGGGGATACAGAGGACAGCCCCAGCATTTT
CASSEGGYRGQPQHF